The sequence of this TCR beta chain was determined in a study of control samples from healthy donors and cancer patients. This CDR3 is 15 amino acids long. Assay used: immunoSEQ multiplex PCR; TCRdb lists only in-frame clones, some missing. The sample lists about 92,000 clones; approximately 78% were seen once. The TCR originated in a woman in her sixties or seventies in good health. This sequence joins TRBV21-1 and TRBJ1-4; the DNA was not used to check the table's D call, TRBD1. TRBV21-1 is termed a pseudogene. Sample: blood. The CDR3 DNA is TGTGCCAGCAGCAAAGAGGGGGCAACTAATGAAAAACTGTTTTTT. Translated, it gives CASSKEGATNEKLFF.